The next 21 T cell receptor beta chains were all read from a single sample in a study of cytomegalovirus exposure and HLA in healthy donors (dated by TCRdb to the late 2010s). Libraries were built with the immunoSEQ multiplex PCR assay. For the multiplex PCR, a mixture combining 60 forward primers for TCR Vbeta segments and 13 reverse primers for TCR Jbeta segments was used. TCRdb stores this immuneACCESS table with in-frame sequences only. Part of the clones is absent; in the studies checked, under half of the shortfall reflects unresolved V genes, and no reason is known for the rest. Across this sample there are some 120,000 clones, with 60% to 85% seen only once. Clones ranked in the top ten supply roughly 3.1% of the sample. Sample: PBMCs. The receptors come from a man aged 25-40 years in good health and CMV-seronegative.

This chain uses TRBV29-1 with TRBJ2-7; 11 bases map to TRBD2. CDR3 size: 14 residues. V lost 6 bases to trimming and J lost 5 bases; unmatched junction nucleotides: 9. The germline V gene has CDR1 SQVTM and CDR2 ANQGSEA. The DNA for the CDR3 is TGCAGCGTGGAACTAGCGGGAGTCGCCCACGAGCAGTACTTC. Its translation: CSVELAGVAHEQYF.

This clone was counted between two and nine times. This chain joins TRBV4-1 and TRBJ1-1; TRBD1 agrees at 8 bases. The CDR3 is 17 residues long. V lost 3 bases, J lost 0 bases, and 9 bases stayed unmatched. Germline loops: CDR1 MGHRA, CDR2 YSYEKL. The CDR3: CASSHGPGQALNTEAFF. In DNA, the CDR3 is TGCGCCAGCAGCCATGGACCGGGACAGGCACTGAACACTGAAGCTTTCTTT.

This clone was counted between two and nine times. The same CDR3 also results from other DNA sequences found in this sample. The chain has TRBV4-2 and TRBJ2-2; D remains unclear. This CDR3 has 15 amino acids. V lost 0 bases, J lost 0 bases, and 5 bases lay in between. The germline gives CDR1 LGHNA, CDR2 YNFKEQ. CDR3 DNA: TGTGCCAGCAGCCAAGAAGGAGCGAACACCGGGGAGCTGTTTTTT. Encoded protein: CASSQEGANTGELFF.

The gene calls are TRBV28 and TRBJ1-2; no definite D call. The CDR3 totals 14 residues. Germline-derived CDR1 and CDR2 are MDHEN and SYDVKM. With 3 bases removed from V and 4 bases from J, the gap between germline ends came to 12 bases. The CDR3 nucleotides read TGTGCCAGCAGTTTCTCGGTCACCTCCTATGGCTACACCTTC. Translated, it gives CASSFSVTSYGYTF.

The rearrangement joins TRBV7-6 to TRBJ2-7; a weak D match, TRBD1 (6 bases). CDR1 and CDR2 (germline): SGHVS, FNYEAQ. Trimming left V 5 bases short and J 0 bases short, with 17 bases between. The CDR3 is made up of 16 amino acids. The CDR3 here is CASSNRGRGSSYEQYF. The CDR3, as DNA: TGTGCCAGCAGCAACCGGGGCAGGGGAAGCTCCTACGAGCAGTACTTC.

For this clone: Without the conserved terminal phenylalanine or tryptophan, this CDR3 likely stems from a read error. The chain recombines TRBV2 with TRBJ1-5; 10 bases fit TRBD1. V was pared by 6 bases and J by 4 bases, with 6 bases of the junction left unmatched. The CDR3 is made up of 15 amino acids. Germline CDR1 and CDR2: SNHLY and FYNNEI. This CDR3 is CASSLSDRGNQPQHV. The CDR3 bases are TGTGCCAGCAGCCTTTCGGACAGGGGGAATCAGCCCCAGCATGTT.

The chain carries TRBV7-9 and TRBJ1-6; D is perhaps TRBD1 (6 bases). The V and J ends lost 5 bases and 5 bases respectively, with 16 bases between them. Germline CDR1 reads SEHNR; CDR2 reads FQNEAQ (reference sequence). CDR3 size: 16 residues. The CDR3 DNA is TGTGCCAGCAGCCCCTCCGAGACAGGACATAATTCACCCCTCCACTTT. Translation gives CASSPSETGHNSPLHF.

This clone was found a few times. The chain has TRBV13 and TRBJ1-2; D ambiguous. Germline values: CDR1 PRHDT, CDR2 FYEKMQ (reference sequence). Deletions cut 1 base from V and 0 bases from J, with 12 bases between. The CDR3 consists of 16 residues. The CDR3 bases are TGTGCCAGCAGCTTAGTACTGCGGGGATCTAACTATGGCTACACCTTC. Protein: CASSLVLRGSNYGYTF.

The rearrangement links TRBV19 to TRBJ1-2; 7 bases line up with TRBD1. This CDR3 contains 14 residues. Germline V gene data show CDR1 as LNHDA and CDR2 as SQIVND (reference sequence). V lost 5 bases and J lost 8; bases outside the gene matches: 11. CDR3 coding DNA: TGTGCCAGTAGTGTCGCAGGGGGGACGGAGGGCTACACCTTC. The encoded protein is CASSVAGGTEGYTF. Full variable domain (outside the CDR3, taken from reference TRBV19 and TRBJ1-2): DGGITQSPKYLFRKEGQNVTLSCEQNLNHDAMYWYRQDPGQGLRLIYYSQIVNDFQKGDIAEGYSVSREKKESFPLTVTSAQKNPTAFYLCASSVAGGTEGYTFGSGTRLTVV.

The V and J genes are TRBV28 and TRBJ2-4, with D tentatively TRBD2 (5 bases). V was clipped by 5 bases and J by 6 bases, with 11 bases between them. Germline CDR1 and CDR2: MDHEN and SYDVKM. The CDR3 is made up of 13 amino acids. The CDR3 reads CASSGSEVNIQYF. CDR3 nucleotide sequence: TGTGCCAGCAGTGGCTCGGAGGTAAACATTCAGTACTTC.

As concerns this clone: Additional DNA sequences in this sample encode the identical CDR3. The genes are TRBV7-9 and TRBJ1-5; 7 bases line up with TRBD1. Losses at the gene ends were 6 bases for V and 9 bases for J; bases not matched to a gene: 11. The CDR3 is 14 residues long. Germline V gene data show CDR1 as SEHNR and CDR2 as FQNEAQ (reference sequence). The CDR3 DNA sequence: TGTGCCAGCAGTCGGGACAGCCCCTCTTGGCCCCAGCATTTT. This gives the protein CASSRDSPSWPQHF.

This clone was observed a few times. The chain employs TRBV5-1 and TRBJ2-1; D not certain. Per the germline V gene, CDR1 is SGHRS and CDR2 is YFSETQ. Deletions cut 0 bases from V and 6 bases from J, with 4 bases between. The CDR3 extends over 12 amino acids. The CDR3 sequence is CASSLDSNEQFF. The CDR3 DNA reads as TGCGCCAGCAGCTTGGATAGCAATGAGCAGTTCTTC.

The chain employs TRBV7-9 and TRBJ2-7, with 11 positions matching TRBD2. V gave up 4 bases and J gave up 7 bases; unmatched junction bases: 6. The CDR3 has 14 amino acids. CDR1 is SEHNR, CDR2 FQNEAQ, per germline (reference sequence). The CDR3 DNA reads TGTGCCAGCAGCTCATCTAGCGGGAGGTATGAGCAGTACTTC. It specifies CASSSSSGRYEQYF.

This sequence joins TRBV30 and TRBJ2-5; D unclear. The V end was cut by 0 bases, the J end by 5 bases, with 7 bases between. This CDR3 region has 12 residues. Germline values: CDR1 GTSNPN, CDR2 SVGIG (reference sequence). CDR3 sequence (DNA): TGTGCCTGGAGTGTAACTTGGGAGACCCAGTACTTC. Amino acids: CAWSVTWETQYF.

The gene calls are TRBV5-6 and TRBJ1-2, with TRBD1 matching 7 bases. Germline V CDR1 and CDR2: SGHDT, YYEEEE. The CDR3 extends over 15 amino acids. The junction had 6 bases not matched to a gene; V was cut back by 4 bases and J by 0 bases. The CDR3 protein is CASSRRQGANYGYTF. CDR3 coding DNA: TGTGCCAGCAGCCGCCGACAGGGAGCTAACTATGGCTACACCTTC. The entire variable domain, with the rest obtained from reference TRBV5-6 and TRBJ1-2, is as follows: DAGVTQSPTHLIKTRGQQVTLRCSPKSGHDTVSWYQQALGQGPQFIFQYYEEEERQRGNFPDRFSGHQFPNYSSELNVNALLLGDSALYLCASSRRQGANYGYTFGSGTRLTVV.

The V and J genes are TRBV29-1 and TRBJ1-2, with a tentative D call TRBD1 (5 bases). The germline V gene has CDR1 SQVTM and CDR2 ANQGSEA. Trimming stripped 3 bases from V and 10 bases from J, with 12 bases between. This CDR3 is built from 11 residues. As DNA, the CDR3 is TGCAGCGTTGACCGGGGGGGAGACTACACCTTC. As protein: CSVDRGGDYTF.

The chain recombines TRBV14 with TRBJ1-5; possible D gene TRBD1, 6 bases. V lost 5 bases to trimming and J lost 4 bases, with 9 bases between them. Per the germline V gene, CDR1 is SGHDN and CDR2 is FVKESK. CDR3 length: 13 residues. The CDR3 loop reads CASSAGANQPQHF. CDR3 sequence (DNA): TGTGCCAGCAGCGCAGGGGCAAATCAGCCCCAGCATTTT.

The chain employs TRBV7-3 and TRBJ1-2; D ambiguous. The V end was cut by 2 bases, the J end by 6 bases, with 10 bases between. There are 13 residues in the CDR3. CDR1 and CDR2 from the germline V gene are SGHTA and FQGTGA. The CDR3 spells CASSLRAGDGYTF. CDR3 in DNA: TGTGCCAGCAGCTTACGGGCCGGGGATGGCTACACCTTC.

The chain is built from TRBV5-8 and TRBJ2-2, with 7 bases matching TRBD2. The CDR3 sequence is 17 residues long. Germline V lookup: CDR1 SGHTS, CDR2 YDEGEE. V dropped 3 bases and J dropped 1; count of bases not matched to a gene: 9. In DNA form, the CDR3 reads TGTGCCAGCAGCTATGGAGGCAGGGAGGGGAACACCGGGGAGCTGTTTTTT. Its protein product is CASSYGGREGNTGELFF.

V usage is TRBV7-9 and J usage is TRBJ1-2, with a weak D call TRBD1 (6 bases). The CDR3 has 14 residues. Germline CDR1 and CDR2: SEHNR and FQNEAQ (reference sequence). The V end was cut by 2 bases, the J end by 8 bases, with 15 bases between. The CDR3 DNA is TGTGCCAGCAGCTTAATTCAGGGGCGCCTGGGCTACACCTTC. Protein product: CASSLIQGRLGYTF.

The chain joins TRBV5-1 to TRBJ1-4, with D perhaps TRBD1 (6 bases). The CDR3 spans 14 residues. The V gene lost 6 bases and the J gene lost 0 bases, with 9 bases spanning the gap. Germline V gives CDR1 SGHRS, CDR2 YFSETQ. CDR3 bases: TGCGCCAGCAAAGGGACAACAACTAATGAAAAACTGTTTTTT. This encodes CASKGTTTNEKLFF.